This T cell receptor (beta chain) was sequenced for a study of persistence of HIV-infected CD4 T cells. Across the whole study: A median of roughly 8 years of suppressive ART preceded sampling. Overall study findings and caveats: Degenerate expanded CDR3beta sequences were enriched among CMV- and Gag-responding cells. TCRbeta richness was lower in CMV- and Gag-responding cells than in anti-CD3/anti-CD28-responding cells.

Cells were stimulated nonspecifically with anti-CD3/anti-CD28 magnetic beads. Sorting selected CD4+ T cells upregulating both CD40 ligand and CD69. Remarks on this clone: The antigen is unknown.

The germline V gene encodes CDR1 LGHNA and CDR2 YNFKEQ. The V end was cut by 1 base, the J end by 0 bases, with 22 bases between. The CDR3 is 20 amino acids. Sequencing used immunoSEQ version 4 in survey mode. Produced via immunoSEQ multiplex PCR; TCRdb's table is partial and in-frame only. The repertoire holds under 45,000 clones, with more than 70% as singletons. The sequence was obtained from an adult man with HIV who was CMV-seropositive. The chain links TRBV4-2 to TRBJ2-4; D possibly corresponds to TRBD2 (6 bases). This specimen was CD4+ T cells sorted from PBMCs after roughly 18-hour stimulation, taken from a patient who received antiretroviral therapy. DNA of the CDR3: TGTGCCAGCAGCCAAGGGGGTGGATTGGAACTAGCTGTAGCCAAAAACATTCAGTACTTC. Translation: CASSQGGGLELAVAKNIQYF.